The rows below give T cell receptor beta chains drawn from one sample of a study of spatial heterogeneity in lung cancer. TCRdb independently ran MiXCR on the 5' RACE reads; one entry per CDR3 protein. The data show about 4,400 distinct CDR3 sequences, about 25% seen once. Sequenced material: PBMCs, taken at follow-up. The receptor set was obtained from a male donor with early-stage non-small cell lung cancer. The CDR3 runs from the conserved cysteine through the conserved F or W. Each record gives: D gene, V gene, clone size, J gene, CDR3 DNA, CDR3 protein. A D gene is named only where the DNA matches it firmly. Some rows have no size entry. The others give once, few or many, or a class for an expanded clone.

d_call: .; v_call: TRBV6-1; clone_size: .; j_call: TRBJ2-7; cdr3_nt: TGTGCCAGCAGTGAATCTCTAGCTTGGGAGCAGTACTTC; cdr3_aa: CASSESLAWEQYF
d_call: .; v_call: TRBV13; clone_size: .; j_call: TRBJ2-5; cdr3_nt: TGTGCCAGCAGCCCCGGGGCGTGGGAGACCCAGTACTTC; cdr3_aa: CASSPGAWETQYF
d_call: TRBD1; v_call: TRBV4-1; clone_size: many; j_call: TRBJ1-4; cdr3_nt: TGCGCCAGCAGCCGGGGGGACAGGCCCCTTTCTGCTGAAAAACTGTTTTTT; cdr3_aa: CASSRGDRPLSAEKLFF
d_call: TRBD2; v_call: TRBV6-2/TRBV6-3; clone_size: medium-sized; j_call: TRBJ2-1; cdr3_nt: TGTGCCAGCAGTTACGTGGCGGATAGCGGGGACTCGAGCTCCTACAATGAGCAGTTCTTC; cdr3_aa: CASSYVADSGDSSSYNEQFF
d_call: TRBD1; v_call: TRBV30; clone_size: .; j_call: TRBJ1-5; cdr3_nt: TGTGCCTGGAGTGTACGGGGACAGGGGGCGTTTAGCAATCAGCCCCAGCATTTT; cdr3_aa: CAWSVRGQGAFSNQPQHF
d_call: .; v_call: TRBV20-1; clone_size: .; j_call: TRBJ1-6; cdr3_nt: TGCAGTGCTAGCAGAGCGGGACCATCGAATTCACCCCTCCACTTT; cdr3_aa: CSASRAGPSNSPLHF
d_call: .; v_call: TRBV27; clone_size: medium-sized; j_call: TRBJ2-7; cdr3_nt: TGTGCCAGCACACCATCTTGGGGGGCGCGCGCCTACGAGCAGTACTTC; cdr3_aa: CASTPSWGARAYEQYF
d_call: TRBD2; v_call: TRBV20-1; clone_size: large; j_call: TRBJ2-7; cdr3_nt: TGCAGTGCTAGAGATCTGGCTAGCGGGAGAGCCTACGAGCAGTACTTC; cdr3_aa: CSARDLASGRAYEQYF
d_call: TRBD1; v_call: TRBV5-6; clone_size: .; j_call: TRBJ2-3; cdr3_nt: TGTGCCAGCAGCTCGACAGGGACAGATACGCAGTATTTT; cdr3_aa: CASSSTGTDTQYF
d_call: .; v_call: TRBV5-1; clone_size: .; j_call: TRBJ2-1; cdr3_nt: TGCGCCAGCAGCTTGATCAATGAGCAGTTCTTC; cdr3_aa: CASSLINEQFF
d_call: TRBD2; v_call: TRBV28; clone_size: .; j_call: TRBJ2-3; cdr3_nt: TGTGCCAGCAGTCCCGGGGGGGCTGAAGATACGCAGTATTTT; cdr3_aa: CASSPGGAEDTQYF
d_call: TRBD2; v_call: TRBV6-6; clone_size: medium-sized; j_call: TRBJ2-1; cdr3_nt: TGTGCCAGCAGTTACTCTCAAGCGGGGGGCCCCTACAATGAGCAGTTCTTC; cdr3_aa: CASSYSQAGGPYNEQFF